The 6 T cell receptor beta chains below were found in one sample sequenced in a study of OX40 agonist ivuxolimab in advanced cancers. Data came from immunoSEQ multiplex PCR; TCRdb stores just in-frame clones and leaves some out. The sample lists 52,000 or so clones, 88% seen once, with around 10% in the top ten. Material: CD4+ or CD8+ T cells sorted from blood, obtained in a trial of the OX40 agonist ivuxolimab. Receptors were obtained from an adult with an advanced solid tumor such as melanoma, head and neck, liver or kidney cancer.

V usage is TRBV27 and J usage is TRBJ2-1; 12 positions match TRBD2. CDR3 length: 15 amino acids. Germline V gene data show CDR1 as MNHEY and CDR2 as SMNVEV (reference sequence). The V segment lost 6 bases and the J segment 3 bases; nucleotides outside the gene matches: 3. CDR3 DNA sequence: TGTGCCAGCAGGGGACTAGCGGGCGACTACAATGAGCAGTTCTTC. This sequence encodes CASRGLAGDYNEQFF.

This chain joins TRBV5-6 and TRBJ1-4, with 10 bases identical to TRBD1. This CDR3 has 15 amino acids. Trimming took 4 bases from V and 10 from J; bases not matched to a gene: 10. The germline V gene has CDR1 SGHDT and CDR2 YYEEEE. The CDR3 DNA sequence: TGTGCCAGCAGCCCTCCGGGACAGGGGAAGGGAAAACTGTTTTTT. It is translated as CASSPPGQGKGKLFF.

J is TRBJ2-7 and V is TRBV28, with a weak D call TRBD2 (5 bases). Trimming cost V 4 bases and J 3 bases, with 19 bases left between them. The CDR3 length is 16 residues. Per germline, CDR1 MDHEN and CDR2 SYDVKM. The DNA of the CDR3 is TGTGCCAGCAGTTCACCTCCTTTAGCGTACCACTACGAGCAGTACTTC. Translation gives CASSSPPLAYHYEQYF.

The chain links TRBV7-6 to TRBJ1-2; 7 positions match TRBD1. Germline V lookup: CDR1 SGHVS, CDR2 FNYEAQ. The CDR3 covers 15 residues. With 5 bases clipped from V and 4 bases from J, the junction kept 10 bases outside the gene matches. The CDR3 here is CASSPGQDGAYGYTF. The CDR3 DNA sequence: TGTGCCAGCAGCCCCGGACAGGATGGGGCCTATGGCTACACCTTC.

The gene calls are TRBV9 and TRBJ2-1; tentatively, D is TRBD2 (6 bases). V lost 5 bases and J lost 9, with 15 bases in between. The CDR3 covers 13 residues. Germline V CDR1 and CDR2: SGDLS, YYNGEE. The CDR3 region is CASRTLGEAEQFF. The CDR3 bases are TGTGCCAGCAGGACCCTCGGGGAGGCTGAGCAGTTCTTC.

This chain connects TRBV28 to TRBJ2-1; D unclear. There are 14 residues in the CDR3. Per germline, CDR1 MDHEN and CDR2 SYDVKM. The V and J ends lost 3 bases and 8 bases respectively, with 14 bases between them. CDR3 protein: CASSFGSVYDEQFF. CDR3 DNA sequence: TGTGCCAGCAGTTTCGGTTCAGTCTATGATGAGCAGTTCTTC.